The present T cell receptor beta chain was sequenced within a study of blood T cell repertoires in COVID-19. Cohort placement rested on clinical history that participants reported themselves. Two negative PCRs, clearance, or symptom resolution had been documented for recovered Cohort 3 donors. V lost 2 bases, J lost 2 bases, and 5 bases stayed unmatched. Germline CDR1 LNHDA, CDR2 SQIVND (reference sequence). CDR3 length: 16 amino acids. Study processing details: Estimation of nucleated cell counts relied on the amplification of reference gene primers. Clones were read by immunoSEQ multiplex PCR, and TCRdb kept only the in-frame ones, dropping some. The D gene and trimming were derived from the DNA, and the V and J assignments and clone size from that table. The sample lists 250,000 to 350,000 clones, approximately 88% occurring once.

The rearrangement uses TRBV19 and TRBJ2-5, with 10 bases that match TRBD2. The sequence was collected from a woman aged 25 to 39 who had recovered from COVID-19. Sequencing was performed on PBMCs or T cells enriched from blood (not recorded which). CDR3 nucleotides: TGTGCCAGTAGTATACCACGGACTAGCGGACAAGAGACCCAGTACTTC. Protein sequence: CASSIPRTSGQETQYF.